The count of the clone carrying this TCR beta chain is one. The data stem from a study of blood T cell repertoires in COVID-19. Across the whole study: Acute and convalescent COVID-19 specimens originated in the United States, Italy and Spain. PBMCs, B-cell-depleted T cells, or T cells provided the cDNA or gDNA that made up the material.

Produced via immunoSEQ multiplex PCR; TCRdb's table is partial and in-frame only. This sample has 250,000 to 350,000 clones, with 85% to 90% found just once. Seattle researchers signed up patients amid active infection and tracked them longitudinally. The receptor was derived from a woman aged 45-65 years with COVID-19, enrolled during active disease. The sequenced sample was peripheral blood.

CDR3: CASSLAGLAAPQETQYF. DNA of the CDR3: TGTGCCAGCAGCTTGGCAGGGCTAGCGGCCCCCCAAGAGACCCAGTACTTC. V and J are TRBV5-4 and TRBJ2-5, with 7 bases fitting TRBD2. The CDR3 is 17 residues long. Germline CDR1 SGHNT, CDR2 YYREEE (reference sequence). After removal of 0 bases from V and 1 base from J, the junction contained 9 bases not matched to a gene.